What follows are 19 T cell receptor beta chains derived from one specimen sequenced in a study of T-cell memory formation after mild COVID-19. TCRdb independently ran MiXCR on the 5' RACE reads; one entry per CDR3 protein. The sample comprises more than 450,000 distinct CDR3 sequences, more than 15% of which are singletons, and 12% rests with the top ten. Sequencing was carried out using PBMCs or a T cell subset sorted from them (not recorded which). All receptors derive from an adult woman who had mild COVID-19 (a few samples of this study predate the infection). Cell type and time point are not known.

The CDR3 sequence: CASSSWGGEETQYF. The CDR3 DNA reads TGTGCCAGCAGTTCGTGGGGGGGCGAGGAGACCCAGTACTTC. This sequence joins TRBV12-3 or TRBV12-4 and TRBJ2-5; tentative D call: TRBD2 (7 bases). Trimming took 4 bases from V and 5 from J, leaving 14 bases between them. The CDR3 length is 14 residues.

This clonotype showed up just a few times. The rearrangement joins TRBV25-1 to TRBJ2-1; D unresolved. The CDR3 is made up of 12 amino acids. The V gene lost 4 bases and the J gene lost 8 bases, with 9 bases spanning the gap. Per germline, CDR1 MGHDK and CDR2 SYGVNS. CDR3 in DNA: TGTGCCAGCAGTGGAATAATAGATGAGCAGTTCTTC. Translating it yields CASSGIIDEQFF.

This clonotype was counted a few times. V usage is TRBV24-1 and J usage is TRBJ1-1, with no clear D. CDR1 is KGHDR, CDR2 SFDVKD, per germline. V shed 3 bases and J shed 4 bases, with 14 bases lying between them. The CDR3 contains 15 residues. CDR3 amino acids: CATSDTGRGGTEAFF. For the CDR3, the DNA is TGTGCCACCAGTGATACGGGGAGAGGAGGCACTGAAGCTTTCTTT.

V and J are TRBV15 and TRBJ2-7, with unresolved D. The CDR3 runs to 15 residues. The germline V gene has CDR1 LNHNV and CDR2 YYDKDF (reference sequence). The V and J ends lost 0 bases and 3 bases respectively, with 12 bases between them. The CDR3 is CATSRDMGIFYEQYF. CDR3 DNA sequence: TGTGCCACCAGCAGAGATATGGGCATTTTCTACGAGCAGTACTTC.

The chain carries TRBV7-3 and TRBJ2-1; TRBD1 might be the D (6 bases). The CDR3 sequence is 16 residues long. Germline V gives CDR1 SGHTA, CDR2 FQGTGA. Trimming removed 0 bases at V and 4 bases at J, with 13 bases between. The CDR3 DNA is TGTGCCAGCAGCTTAACGACAGGCCTCTATTACAATGAGCAGTTCTTC. Its protein product is CASSLTTGLYYNEQFF.

The table lists this clonotype with a few counts. The gene calls are TRBV6-2 or TRBV6-3 and TRBJ2-1; D not certain. The CDR3 is made up of 15 amino acids. The germline gives CDR1 MNHEY, CDR2 SVGEGT. The V end lost 5 bases, the J end lost 4 bases, and 15 bases lay between the germline ends. The CDR3 nucleotides read TGTGCCAGCAGTCCCCTCCCAGGCGAATACAATGAGCAGTTCTTC. Protein product: CASSPLPGEYNEQFF.

This clonotype was detected only a few times. The rearrangement links TRBV20-1 to TRBJ2-3; TRBD2 agrees at 7 bases. The germline gives CDR1 DFQATT, CDR2 SNEGSKA (reference sequence). The CDR3 spans 16 residues. Germline trimming cut 3 bases from V and 3 bases from J; bases unmatched to any gene: 12. The CDR3 loop reads CSASRRGRATTDTQYF. Here the CDR3 DNA reads TGCAGTGCTAGTCGGCGGGGGAGGGCCACGACAGATACGCAGTATTTT.

The chain employs TRBV5-1 and TRBJ2-1; D uncertain. The germline V and J ends were trimmed by 0 bases and 0 bases, with 10 bases remaining between them. The CDR3 length is 16 residues. Looked up from germline, CDR1 is SGHRS and CDR2 is YFSETQ. CDR3 loop: CASSLAAGLSYNEQFF. CDR3 DNA sequence: TGCGCCAGCAGCTTGGCGGCAGGCCTCTCCTACAATGAGCAGTTCTTC.

J is TRBJ2-7 and V is TRBV29-1, with unresolved D. The germline CDR1 and CDR2 sequences are SQVTM and ANQGSEA. There are 11 residues in the CDR3. Trimming removed 1 base from V and 8 bases from J, with 9 bases in between. The CDR3 is CSVEGEWKQYF. DNA for the CDR3: TGCAGCGTTGAAGGGGAATGGAAGCAGTACTTC.

This clonotype was observed a few times. This sequence joins TRBV7-9 and TRBJ1-1, with no clear D. With 5 bases removed from V and 3 bases from J, the gap between germline ends came to 10 bases. Germline CDR1 and CDR2: SEHNR and FQNEAQ (reference sequence). The CDR3 sequence is 13 residues long. This chain's CDR3 is CASSGRLDTEAFF. The CDR3 nucleotides read TGTGCCAGCAGCGGTCGACTAGACACTGAAGCTTTCTTT.

DNA of the CDR3: TGTGCCAGCAGCTTGGAGCGGGGGGGCCCCTACGAGCAGTACTTC. Protein sequence: CASSLERGGPYEQYF. V gene TRBV5-5 combines with J gene TRBJ2-7; 10 bases agree with TRBD2. V lost 0 bases, J lost 2 bases, and 2 bases stayed unmatched. CDR3 length: 15 residues. Per germline, CDR1 SGHKS and CDR2 YYEKEE (reference sequence).

V usage is TRBV5-1 and J usage is TRBJ2-3, with D perhaps assigned TRBD1 or TRBD2 (5 bases each). The CDR3 length is 15 residues. Trimming took 3 bases from V and 1 from J, leaving 12 bases between them. The germline gives CDR1 SGHRS, CDR2 YFSETQ. The chain's CDR3 is CASSSWDGRTDTQYF. The CDR3 DNA reads TGCGCCAGCAGCTCTTGGGACGGTCGCACAGATACGCAGTATTTT.

This chain joins TRBV27 and TRBJ1-3; D is unresolved. Per germline, CDR1 MNHEY and CDR2 SMNVEV (reference sequence). The CDR3 extends over 12 amino acids. V was shortened by 6 bases and J by 0 bases, with 3 bases between the two germline ends. CDR3 amino acids: CASRSSGNTIYF. CDR3 sequence (DNA): TGTGCCAGCAGGTCCTCTGGAAACACCATATATTTT.

With regard to this clonotype: The junction does not match germline at one end; this may be a read error. The V gene is TRBV4-2, the J gene TRBJ2-7; 9 nucleotides agree with TRBD2. Germline CDR1 is LGHNA and CDR2 is YNFKEQ. The length of the CDR3 is 16 residues. The CDR3 sequence: CASCQEGSGGPYEQYF. The CDR3 DNA reads as TGTGCCAGCTGCCAAGAGGGAAGCGGGGGGCCCTACGAGCAGTACTTC.

This clonotype was seen a handful of times. V gene TRBV7-6 combines with J gene TRBJ2-2; 8 bases line up with TRBD1. Germline V gene data show CDR1 as SGHVS and CDR2 as FNYEAQ. With V trimmed by 2 bases and J by 6 bases, 5 bases remained unmatched. This CDR3 is built from 15 residues. DNA of the CDR3: TGTGCCAGCAGCTTACAGGGGGCGCAGGCCGGGGAGCTGTTTTTT. Translation gives CASSLQGAQAGELFF.

The chain uses TRBV5-1 and TRBJ1-5, with 8 bases aligning to TRBD1. This CDR3 comprises 18 residues. CDR1 SGHRS and CDR2 YFSETQ come from the germline V gene. Unmatched junction bases numbered 13, after V lost 4 bases and J lost 1 base. This chain's CDR3 is CASSIQRTGIVSNQPQHF. CDR3 nucleotide sequence: TGCGCCAGCAGCATCCAGCGGACAGGGATCGTAAGCAATCAGCCCCAGCATTTT.

This clonotype occurred a few times. This chain joins TRBV7-9 and TRBJ2-3; a weak D match, TRBD1 (6 bases). The CDR3 extends over 15 amino acids. V was shortened by 1 base and J by 5 bases, with 13 bases between the two germline ends. The germline CDR1 and CDR2 sequences are SEHNR and FQNEAQ (reference sequence). CDR3 amino acids: CASSLGQDLLDTQYF. The DNA of the CDR3 is TGTGCCAGCAGCTTAGGACAGGATTTACTAGATACGCAGTATTTT.

The CDR3 sequence: CASSDPGAYNEQFF. In DNA form, the CDR3 reads TGTGCCAGCAGTGACCCAGGGGCCTACAATGAGCAGTTCTTC. This chain uses TRBV25-1 with TRBJ2-1; D perhaps matches TRBD1 (6 bases). Trimming removed 3 bases at V and 2 bases at J, with 8 bases between. This CDR3 contains 14 residues. Germline V gene sequence: CDR1 MGHDK, CDR2 SYGVNS.

This clonotype turned up a few times. The rearrangement joins TRBV25-1 to TRBJ1-1, with a weak D call TRBD1 (5 bases). The germline gives CDR1 MGHDK, CDR2 SYGVNS. The CDR3 is 10 residues long. Between the trimmed V and J ends, which lost 6 bases and 12 bases, there was a span of 11 bases. Here the CDR3 reads CASRDGGTFF. CDR3 sequence (DNA): TGTGCCAGCAGGGACGGGGGAACTTTCTTT.